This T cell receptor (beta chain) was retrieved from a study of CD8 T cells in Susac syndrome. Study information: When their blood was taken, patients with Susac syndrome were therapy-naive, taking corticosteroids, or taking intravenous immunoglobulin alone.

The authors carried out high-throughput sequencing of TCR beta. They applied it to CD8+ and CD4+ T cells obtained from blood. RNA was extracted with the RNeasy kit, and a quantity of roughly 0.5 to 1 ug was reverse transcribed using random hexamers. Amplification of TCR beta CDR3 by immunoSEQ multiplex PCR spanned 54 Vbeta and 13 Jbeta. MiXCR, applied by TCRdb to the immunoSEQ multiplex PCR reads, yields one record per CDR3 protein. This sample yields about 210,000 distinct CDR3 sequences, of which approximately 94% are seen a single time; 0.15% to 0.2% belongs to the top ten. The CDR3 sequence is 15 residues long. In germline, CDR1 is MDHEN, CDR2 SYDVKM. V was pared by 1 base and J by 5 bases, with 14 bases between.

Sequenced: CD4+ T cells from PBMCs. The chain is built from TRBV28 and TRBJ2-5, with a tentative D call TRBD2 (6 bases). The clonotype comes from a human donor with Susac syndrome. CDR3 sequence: CASSLLEEGAETQYF. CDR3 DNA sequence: TGTGCCAGCAGTTTATTAGAGGAGGGTGCGGAGACCCAGTACTTC.